Shown below are 4 T cell receptor beta chains from a single sample sequenced in a study of cytomegalovirus exposure and HLA in healthy donors. Use of 60 Vbeta and 13 Jbeta primers characterized the PCR. Libraries were prepared by immunoSEQ multiplex PCR; TCRdb keeps only in-frame clonotypes and omits some of them. The data show over 100,000 clones, around three quarters seen once. The sample comprised PBMCs. These receptors were obtained from a man aged 25 to 45 in good health and CMV-seronegative.

This rearrangement joins TRBV7-8 to TRBJ2-5; 8 positions match TRBD2. Germline lookup yields CDR1 SGHVS and CDR2 FQNEAQ. Trimming cost V 4 bases and J 4 bases; bases outside gene matches: 14. The CDR3 covers 17 residues. The CDR3 nucleotides read TGTGCCAGCAGCTCTGCCCTTTCGAGCGGGAGTGCAGAGACCCAGTACTTC. Its protein is CASSSALSSGSAETQYF.

This chain connects TRBV9 to TRBJ1-5, with 7 bases lining up with TRBD1. CDR1 and CDR2 (germline): SGDLS, YYNGEE. The junction had 1 base not matched to a gene; V was cut back by 2 bases and J by 5 bases. The CDR3 is 13 amino acids. CDR3 residues: CASSVQGDQPQHF. The CDR3 coding sequence is TGTGCCAGCAGCGTGCAGGGGGATCAGCCCCAGCATTTT.

The chain employs TRBV7-9 and TRBJ1-1; D ambiguous. With 1 base removed from V and 7 bases from J, the gap between germline ends came to 4 bases. The germline V gene encodes CDR1 SEHNR and CDR2 FQNEAQ (reference sequence). The length of the CDR3 is 11 residues. This CDR3 is CASSLGHEAFF. The CDR3 region has the DNA TGTGCCAGCAGCTTAGGACATGAAGCTTTCTTT.

The chain links TRBV19 to TRBJ2-2, with D hard to call. Trimming removed 5 bases at V and 1 base at J, with 5 bases between. CDR3 size: 13 residues. Germline assignment: CDR1 LNHDA and CDR2 SQIVND (reference sequence). CDR3 DNA: TGTGCCAGTAGTCCGGTGAACACCGGGGAGCTGTTTTTT. Amino acids: CASSPVNTGELFF.